This T cell receptor beta chain was recorded in a study of neoadjuvant anti-PD-1 for oral cavity cancer. Study-level findings and limits: TCR analyses covered only a few patients per response group.

Here immunoSEQ multiplex PCR was the method, and the copy in TCRdb shows in-frame clones only, minus some. The data hold over 14,000 clones, with about 70% observed a single time. Per the germline V gene, CDR1 is SGHAT and CDR2 is FQDESV (reference sequence). CDR3 length: 16 amino acids. J was trimmed by 5 bases and V by 1 base; bases with no gene match: 9. A remark on this clone: Its specificity is unknown.

The TCR comes from a person aged 35 to 85 with oral cavity squamous cell carcinoma. This rearrangement joins TRBV11-1 to TRBJ2-5, with 8 bases that match TRBD2. The sequenced sample was PBMCs, obtained before nivolumab (anti-PD-1) treatment. CDR3 protein: CASSLGWTSLGETQYF. CDR3 DNA: TGTGCCAGCAGCTTAGGTTGGACTAGCCTTGGGGAGACCCAGTACTTC.